Listed here are 15 T cell receptor beta chains from one sample, sequenced in a study of T-cell reconstitution after alpha-beta-depleted transplantation in children. Preparation of the TCRbeta library involved a method that used unique molecular identifiers. In TCRdb, the PCR reads were re-called with MiXCR into one record per CDR3 protein. The repertoire includes 550,000 to 800,000 distinct CDR3 sequences, around 13% of them detected once, and roughly 0.84% sits in the top ten. The sample here was PBMCs, taken before TCRalphabeta/CD19-depleted stem cell transplant. These receptors all stem from a girl aged 2 to 9 with congenital amegakaryocytic thrombocytopenia, due to receive a stem cell transplant.

This clonotype was seen ten or more times. V and J are TRBV5-1 and TRBJ1-1; the match to TRBD1 covers 7 bases. V gave up 7 bases and J gave up 5 bases; unmatched junction bases: 2. The CDR3 loop spans 11 amino acids. CDR1 SGHRS and CDR2 YFSETQ come from the germline V gene. This CDR3 reads CASGRGTEAFF. The CDR3 nucleotides read TGCGCCAGCGGCAGGGGGACTGAAGCTTTCTTT.

This clonotype has ten or more counts. The chain is built from TRBV20-1 and TRBJ2-7, with D tentatively TRBD1 or TRBD2 (5 bases each). V shed 6 bases and J shed 5 bases, with 17 bases lying between them. The V gene's germline CDR1 is DFQATT and CDR2 SNEGSKA (reference sequence). The CDR3 has 13 amino acids. The CDR3 loop reads CSAPPRGLDEQYF. Here the CDR3 DNA reads TGCAGTGCCCCTCCCCGGGGCCTCGACGAGCAGTACTTC.

This clonotype was picked up many times. J is TRBJ2-5 and V is TRBV10-3; D may be TRBD2 (6 bases). CDR1 ENHRY and CDR2 SYGVKD come from the germline V gene. Trimming stripped 4 bases from V and 1 base from J, with 13 bases between. CDR3 length: 15 residues. CDR3 sequence (DNA): TGTGCCATCAGTGCAGGGTTAGCGGTCCAAGAGACCCAGTACTTC. Its translation: CAISAGLAVQETQYF.

V usage is TRBV10-3 and J usage is TRBJ2-1, with D possibly matching TRBD2 (7 bases). The CDR3 length is 15 residues. CDR1 and CDR2 from the germline V gene are ENHRY and SYGVKD. Trimming left V 5 bases short and J 5 bases short, with 16 bases between. For the CDR3, the DNA is TGTGCCATCAGTCCCGGGGGGACACCTCACAATGAGCAGTTCTTC. Amino acids: CAISPGGTPHNEQFF.

This clonotype was found many times. The V and J genes are TRBV6-1 and TRBJ2-1; TRBD2 aligns across 9 bases. Germline values: CDR1 MNHNS, CDR2 SASEGT. The CDR3 has 14 residues. The V segment lost 5 bases and the J segment 9 bases; nucleotides outside the gene matches: 8. The CDR3 here is CASSKGLAGAEQFF. Written as DNA, the CDR3 is TGTGCCAGCAGTAAGGGACTAGCTGGGGCTGAGCAGTTCTTC.

The sample holds many counts of this clonotype. The V call is TRBV12-3 or TRBV12-4, the J call TRBJ2-3; no clear D. This CDR3 spans 16 amino acids. Trimming cost V 4 bases and J 1 base, with 15 bases left between them. In DNA, the CDR3 is TGTGCCAGCAGTTGGTTCAGGAGCTCCGGCACAGATACGCAGTATTTT. Protein sequence: CASSWFRSSGTDTQYF.

This clonotype has just a few counts. This sequence joins TRBV5-1 and TRBJ2-1; 11 bases align to TRBD2. The germline V gene has CDR1 SGHRS and CDR2 YFSETQ. Germline trimming cut 4 bases from V and 1 base from J; bases unmatched to any gene: 4. The CDR3 runs to 16 residues. In nucleotides, the CDR3 is TGCGCCAGCAGCCCGACTAGCGGGGTTTCCTACAATGAGCAGTTCTTC. Its protein is CASSPTSGVSYNEQFF.

Ten or more counts support this clonotype. The CDR3 sequence is CASSLLDRTSTDTQYF. CDR3 sequence (DNA): TGTGCCAGCAGTTTGCTGGACCGCACTAGCACAGATACGCAGTATTTT. This rearrangement joins TRBV28 to TRBJ2-3; D unclear. V shed 3 bases and J shed 0 bases, with 13 bases lying between them. The CDR3 is made up of 16 amino acids. Germline CDR1 reads MDHEN; CDR2 reads SYDVKM.

Many counts were recorded for this clonotype. This chain uses TRBV12-3 or TRBV12-4 with TRBJ2-4; D uncertain. V was cut by 4 bases and J by 6 bases, with 7 bases left in between. The CDR3 loop spans 12 amino acids. In DNA, the CDR3 is TGTGCCAGCAGTTCAAGGAGAAACATTCAGTACTTC. Amino acids: CASSSRRNIQYF.

The rearrangement links TRBV25-1 to TRBJ2-5; a possible D gene is TRBD1 (5 bases). The CDR3 runs to 15 residues. Trimming pared 4 bases from V and 0 bases from J, leaving 12 bases between. The V gene's germline CDR1 is MGHDK and CDR2 SYGVNS. DNA for the CDR3: TGTGCCAGCAGTGCCAGAAAGACAGACCAAGAGACCCAGTACTTC. Translation: CASSARKTDQETQYF.

V gene TRBV3-1 combines with J gene TRBJ1-6; possible D gene TRBD1, 6 bases. The CDR3 runs to 17 residues. The germline CDR1 and CDR2 sequences are LGHDT and YNNKEL (reference sequence). The germline V and J ends were trimmed by 0 bases and 4 bases, with 13 bases remaining between them. Written as DNA, the CDR3 is TGTGCCAGCAGCCAAGATATTGAGGGGGAATATAATTCACCCCTCCACTTT. Translating gives CASSQDIEGEYNSPLHF.

This clonotype showed up just once. The junction does not match germline at one end; this may be a read error. The rearrangement uses TRBV12-3 or TRBV12-4 and TRBJ2-2, with D unresolved. This CDR3 spans 18 amino acids. The CDR3 reads CACSFSPFGILNTGELFF. In nucleotides, the CDR3 is TGTGCCTGCAGTTTTAGTCCATTTGGGATACTGAACACCGGGGAGCTGTTTTTT.

The chain carries TRBV5-1 and TRBJ2-1; D ambiguous. There are 12 residues in the CDR3. Deletions cut 4 bases from V and 6 bases from J, with 8 bases between. Per the germline V gene, CDR1 is SGHRS and CDR2 is YFSETQ. The CDR3 DNA is TGCGCCAGCAGCGAGGTTTCCAATGAGCAGTTCTTC. Protein product: CASSEVSNEQFF.

There are many counts of this clonotype. The chain employs TRBV7-9 and TRBJ2-7, with 8 bases that match TRBD2. After removal of 4 bases from V and 4 bases from J, the junction contained 6 bases not matched to a gene. Germline lookup yields CDR1 SEHNR and CDR2 FQNEAQ (reference sequence). The CDR3 has 14 amino acids. DNA for the CDR3: TGTGCCAGCAGCTCGGGGGGGGAGCGATACGAGCAGTACTTC. Its translation: CASSSGGERYEQYF. Filled out from reference TRBV7-9 and TRBJ2-7, the complete variable domain reads DTGVSQNPRHKITKRGQNVTFRCDPISEHNRLYWYRQTLGQGPEFLTYFQNEAQLEKSRLLSDRFSAERPKGSFSTLEIQRTEQGDSAMYLCASSSGGERYEQYFGPGTRLTVT.

The rearrangement joins TRBV9 to TRBJ2-5; 9 bases align to TRBD2. V shed 2 bases and J 1 base; nucleotides not matched to a gene: 3. CDR3 length equals 15 residues. Per germline, CDR1 SGDLS and CDR2 YYNGEE. The CDR3 bases are TGTGCCAGCAGCGTTGCGGGGGGGATCCAAGAGACCCAGTACTTC. Its translation is CASSVAGGIQETQYF.